A single sample is the source of the 27 T cell receptor beta chains below, sequenced in a study of blood T cell repertoires in COVID-19. TCRdb's copy holds only in-frame clones and misses some; the assay was immunoSEQ multiplex PCR. The profile shows some 91,000 clones, around three quarters of them singletons. Sequenced: peripheral blood. The receptors originated from a man aged 70 or older with acute or convalescent COVID-19.

This clone was found a few times. The chain combines TRBV2 with TRBJ1-6; 12 nucleotides match TRBD1. This CDR3 is 15 amino acids long. V lost 6 bases to trimming and J lost 9 bases; unmatched junction nucleotides: 6. Germline CDR1 is SNHLY and CDR2 is FYNNEI. In DNA form, the CDR3 reads TGTGCCAGCAGGGACGGGACAGGGGGCTCTTCACCCCTCCACTTT. Translating gives CASRDGTGGSSPLHF. Combining the CDR3 with reference TRBV2 and TRBJ1-6 gives the whole variable domain EPEVTQTPSHQVTQMGQEVILRCVPISNHLYFYWYRQILGQKVEFLVSFYNNEISEKSEIFDDQFSVERPDGSNFTLKIRSTKLEDSAMYFCASRDGTGGSSPLHFGNGTRLTVT.

The chain links TRBV24-1 to TRBJ1-2; 10 positions agree with TRBD1. J was trimmed by 5 bases and V by 5 bases; bases with no gene match: 4. The V gene's germline CDR1 is KGHDR and CDR2 SFDVKD. The CDR3 loop spans 14 amino acids. The DNA for the CDR3 is TGTGCCACCAGTGCCCGGACAGGGGGTTATGGCTACACCTTC. Amino acid sequence: CATSARTGGYGYTF.

V gene TRBV7-9 combines with J gene TRBJ1-2; 8 positions agree with TRBD1. Germline V gene lookup returns CDR1 SEHNR and CDR2 FQNEAQ (reference sequence). The V gene end was trimmed by 1 base and the J gene end by 1 base; junction bases not matched to a gene: 14. The CDR3 has 19 residues. The CDR3 DNA follows: TGTGCCAGCAGCTTAGGCAACGGCCTTAGGACAGGGAATAACTATGGCTACACCTTC. Protein: CASSLGNGLRTGNNYGYTF.

J is TRBJ2-3 and V is TRBV7-9; 8 bases match TRBD1. Looked up from germline, CDR1 is SEHNR and CDR2 is FQNEAQ (reference sequence). The CDR3 sequence is 15 residues long. The ends lost 3 bases at V and 4 bases at J; junction bases unmatched: 6. The CDR3 loop reads CASSFSQQGADTQYF. The CDR3 coding sequence is TGTGCCAGCAGCTTTTCGCAACAGGGGGCAGATACGCAGTATTTT.

The J gene is TRBJ2-1, the V gene TRBV9; TRBD2 matches 7 bases. With 0 bases clipped from V and 0 bases from J, the junction kept 3 bases outside the gene matches. From germline, CDR1 is SGDLS and CDR2 YYNGEE. The length of the CDR3 is 16 residues. CDR3 sequence (DNA): TGTGCCAGCAGCGTAGCGGGCGGGGGCTCCTACAATGAGCAGTTCTTC. It encodes CASSVAGGGSYNEQFF.

The chain couples TRBV13 to TRBJ2-3; D might be TRBD2 (8 bases). CDR1 PRHDT and CDR2 FYEKMQ come from the germline V gene (reference sequence). The CDR3 is made up of 19 amino acids. The ends were cut back, 1 base at V and 1 base at J, with 21 bases in the middle. Here the CDR3 reads CASSLVRAGGLVRTDTQYF. The CDR3 DNA reads as TGTGCCAGCAGCTTAGTCCGGGCAGGGGGACTAGTCCGCACAGATACGCAGTATTTT.

This clone showed up just a few times. The J gene is TRBJ1-1, the V gene TRBV18, with 7 bases fitting TRBD1. The junction had 5 bases not matched to a gene; V was cut back by 1 base and J by 0 bases. The CDR3 sequence is 16 residues long. The V gene's germline CDR1 is KGHSH and CDR2 LQKENI. The CDR3 here is CASSPRDSNLNTEAFF. The CDR3 DNA is TGTGCCAGCTCACCACGGGACAGCAATCTGAACACTGAAGCTTTCTTT.

J is TRBJ1-2 and V is TRBV3-1 (or the pseudogene TRBV3-2); D unclear. Trimming took 2 bases from V and 7 from J, leaving 14 bases between them. The CDR3 spans 14 residues. The germline V gene has CDR1 LGHDT and CDR2 YNNKEL (reference sequence). The CDR3 nucleotides are TGTGCCAGCAGCCAACGAGTCCCCCGGGGTGGCTACACCTTC. It is translated as CASSQRVPRGGYTF.

This clone has only one observation. This chain links TRBV2 with TRBJ1-1; the D is unclear. With 3 bases removed from V and 12 bases from J, the gap between germline ends came to 17 bases. The CDR3 has 13 residues. From germline, CDR1 is SNHLY and CDR2 FYNNEI. The CDR3, as DNA: TGTGCCAGCAGTGAGGACGGAGGAGCTGTCACTTTCTTT. Its protein is CASSEDGGAVTFF. Using reference TRBV2 and TRBJ1-1 for the parts outside the CDR3, the full variable domain is EPEVTQTPSHQVTQMGQEVILRCVPISNHLYFYWYRQILGQKVEFLVSFYNNEISEKSEIFDDQFSVERPDGSNFTLKIRSTKLEDSAMYFCASSEDGGAVTFFGQGTRLTVV.

This clone was counted a single time. The rearrangement joins TRBV24-1 to TRBJ2-1, with 8 bases fitting TRBD2. The germline V gene encodes CDR1 KGHDR and CDR2 SFDVKD. The CDR3 consists of 16 residues. V shed 4 bases and J 6 bases; nucleotides not matched to a gene: 10. CDR3 coding DNA: TGTGCCACCAGTGACCCCGGAGCGGGAGTAGCCAATGAGCAGTTCTTC. Residues: CATSDPGAGVANEQFF.

The rearrangement uses TRBV10-2 and TRBJ2-7; 13 bases line up with TRBD2. This CDR3 comprises 14 residues. Trimming removed 0 bases from V and 7 bases from J; junction bases left unmatched: 0. Germline-derived CDR1 and CDR2 are WSHSY and SAAADI. The CDR3 DNA follows: TGCGCCAGCAGTGAGTCGGGACTAGCGGGGGAGCAGTACGTC. It codes for CASSESGLAGEQYV.

The chain links TRBV18 to TRBJ2-5; D is perhaps TRBD1 (5 bases). This CDR3 has 13 residues. Deletions cut 4 bases from V and 5 bases from J, with 11 bases between. Germline V gene data show CDR1 as KGHSH and CDR2 as LQKENI. CDR3 nucleotides: TGTGCCAGCTCACAGGCAGGGAAGGAGACCCAGTACTTC. Amino acids: CASSQAGKETQYF.

The gene calls are TRBV5-5 and TRBJ2-5; D is possibly TRBD1 (6 bases). Trimming took 4 bases from V and 4 from J, leaving 14 bases between them. This CDR3 contains 14 residues. The V gene's germline CDR1 is SGHKS and CDR2 YYEKEE (reference sequence). The CDR3 coding sequence is TGTGCCAGCAGCGCCTATGAAGGGGGAGAGACCCAGTACTTC. Translating it yields CASSAYEGGETQYF.

The V gene is TRBV11-2, the J gene TRBJ2-7; 7 bases are a match to TRBD1. From germline, CDR1 is SGHAT and CDR2 FQNNGV. The CDR3 sequence is 14 residues long. Unmatched junction bases numbered 3, after V lost 1 base and J lost 3 bases. CDR3 sequence: CASSLAGQSYEQYV. The CDR3 nucleotides are TGTGCCAGCAGCTTAGCGGGACAGAGCTACGAGCAGTACGTC.

This clone was counted a few times. The same CDR3 can be traced to other DNA sequences in this sample. This chain uses TRBV7-2 with TRBJ1-3, with TRBD1 identical over 9 bases. V dropped 8 bases and J dropped 2; count of bases not matched to a gene: 7. This CDR3 is 15 amino acids long. The germline V gene encodes CDR1 SGHTA and CDR2 FQGNSA. The CDR3 spells CASSLDRGTGNTIYF. The DNA of the CDR3 is TGTGCCAGCTCGTTGGACAGGGGCACTGGAAACACCATATATTTT.

Only a few counts were recorded for this clone. The chain combines TRBV7-9 with TRBJ2-2; 8 bases fit TRBD1. CDR1 is SEHNR and CDR2 is FQNEAQ in the germline V gene (reference sequence). J was trimmed by 11 bases and V by 6 bases; bases with no gene match: 8. This CDR3 comprises 13 residues. Written as DNA, the CDR3 is TGTGCCAGCAGAGGACAGGGAAGTAGAGAGCTGTTTTTT. It translates to CASRGQGSRELFF.

J is TRBJ1-5 and V is TRBV5-1; the match to TRBD1 covers 9 bases. This CDR3 is 17 amino acids long. V was clipped by 0 bases and J by 1 base; unmatched bases: 5. Germline V gives CDR1 SGHRS, CDR2 YFSETQ. In DNA, the CDR3 is TGCGCCAGCAGCTTGGGACAGGGGGGATCAAGCAATCAGCCCCAGCATTTT. This codes for CASSLGQGGSSNQPQHF.

The chain has TRBV9 and TRBJ2-1; 9 bases fit TRBD1. V lost 4 bases, J lost 2 bases, and 4 bases stayed unmatched. The CDR3 is made up of 15 amino acids. Germline CDR1 and CDR2: SGDLS and YYNGEE. As DNA, the CDR3 is TGTGCCAGCAGCATCGGACAGGGGCCCTACAATGAGCAGTTCTTC. It encodes CASSIGQGPYNEQFF.

This clone was detected only a few times. The chain uses TRBV4-1 and TRBJ2-1; D is possibly TRBD2 (5 bases). The CDR3 totals 19 residues. Trimming left V 2 bases short and J 1 base short, with 21 bases between. Per germline, CDR1 MGHRA and CDR2 YSYEKL. CDR3 DNA sequence: TGCGCCAGCAGCCAAATCCGGCTTCTAGCTAGCTCGTCCTACAATGAGCAGTTCTTC. It specifies CASSQIRLLASSSYNEQFF.

The rearrangement joins TRBV6-5 to TRBJ1-5, with TRBD1 matching over 9 bases. Germline V gene lookup returns CDR1 MNHEY and CDR2 SVGAGI. V lost 6 bases to trimming and J lost 6 bases; unmatched junction nucleotides: 9. This CDR3 region has 15 residues. The CDR3: CASSLHRGRVQPQHF. The DNA of the CDR3 is TGTGCCAGCAGCCTACACAGGGGGCGAGTTCAGCCCCAGCATTTT.

The V and J genes are TRBV6-5 and TRBJ1-1, with D possibly matching TRBD1 (6 bases). V was clipped by 6 bases and J by 1 base, with 15 bases between them. The germline V gene has CDR1 MNHEY and CDR2 SVGAGI. The CDR3 is 15 residues long. The CDR3 sequence: CASSRRQAENTEAFF. Here the CDR3 DNA reads TGTGCCAGCAGCCGAAGACAGGCCGAGAACACTGAAGCTTTCTTT.

The chain uses TRBV6-5 and TRBJ2-1, with D perhaps TRBD2 (7 bases). CDR1 is MNHEY, CDR2 SVGAGI, per germline. The CDR3 totals 15 residues. V was trimmed by 6 bases and J by 8 bases, leaving 20 bases between them. As DNA, the CDR3 is TGTGCCAGCAGGTTTGGGGGGGGGCCGGGTGATGAGCAGTTCTTC. Its protein product is CASRFGGGPGDEQFF.

CDR3 in amino acids: CSGQSTDTQYF. The CDR3 DNA is TGCAGTGGACAGAGCACAGATACGCAGTATTTT. The gene calls are TRBV20-1 and TRBJ2-3; tentative D call: TRBD1 (5 bases). CDR3 size: 11 residues. Germline CDR1 is DFQATT and CDR2 is SNEGSKA (reference sequence). V dropped 7 bases and J dropped 0 bases, with 5 bases sitting between them.

The rearrangement links TRBV3-1 (or the pseudogene TRBV3-2) to TRBJ2-4; 7 bases match TRBD2. V was clipped by 0 bases and J by 7 bases; unmatched bases: 12. CDR1 LGHDT and CDR2 YNNKEL come from the germline V gene (reference sequence). The CDR3 length is 17 residues. The chain's CDR3 is CASSQDWASGWGNIQYF. The CDR3 nucleotides read TGTGCCAGCAGCCAAGATTGGGCTAGCGGATGGGGGAACATTCAGTACTTC.

The chain has TRBV6-5 and TRBJ1-1; D unresolved. CDR1 and CDR2 from the germline V gene are MNHEY and SVGAGI. The germline V and J ends were trimmed by 2 bases and 5 bases, with 15 bases remaining between them. This CDR3 comprises 15 residues. The CDR3 is CASSYVRGVWTEAFF. The CDR3 DNA reads as TGTGCCAGCAGTTACGTGCGGGGTGTGTGGACTGAAGCTTTCTTT.

V is TRBV10-3 and J is TRBJ2-2; a possible D gene is TRBD1 (6 bases). The CDR3 loop spans 17 amino acids. Germline CDR1 reads ENHRY; CDR2 reads SYGVKD. The V gene lost 3 bases and the J gene lost 4 bases, with 18 bases spanning the gap. The CDR3 sequence: CAISDQQTGQPTGELFF. CDR3 bases: TGTGCCATCAGTGATCAACAAACAGGACAGCCCACCGGGGAGCTGTTTTTT.

V gene TRBV6-5 combines with J gene TRBJ1-1; a weak D match, TRBD1 (6 bases). Germline assignment: CDR1 MNHEY and CDR2 SVGAGI. The CDR3 runs 14 residues. Trimming pared 7 bases from V and 5 bases from J, leaving 17 bases between. DNA of the CDR3: TGTGCCAGCACCCAAGGGGGGGGACGGACTGAAGCTTTCTTT. It encodes CASTQGGGRTEAFF.